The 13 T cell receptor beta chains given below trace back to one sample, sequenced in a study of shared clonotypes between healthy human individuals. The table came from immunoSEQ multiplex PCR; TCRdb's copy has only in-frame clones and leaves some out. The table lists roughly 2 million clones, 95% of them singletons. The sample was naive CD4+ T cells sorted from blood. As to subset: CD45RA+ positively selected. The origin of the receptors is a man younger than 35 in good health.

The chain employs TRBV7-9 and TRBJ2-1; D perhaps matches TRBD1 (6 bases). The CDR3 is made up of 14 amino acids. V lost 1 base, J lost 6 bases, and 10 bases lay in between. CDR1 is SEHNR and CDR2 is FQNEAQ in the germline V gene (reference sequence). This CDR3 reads CASSLGTGTNEQFF. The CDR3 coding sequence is TGTGCCAGCAGCTTAGGTACAGGGACCAATGAGCAGTTCTTC.

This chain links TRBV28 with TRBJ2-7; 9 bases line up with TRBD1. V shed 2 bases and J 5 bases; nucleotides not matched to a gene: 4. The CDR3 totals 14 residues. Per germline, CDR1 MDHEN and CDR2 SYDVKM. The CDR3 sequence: CASSLKYRGHEQYF. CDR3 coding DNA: TGTGCCAGCAGTTTAAAGTACAGGGGGCACGAGCAGTACTTC.

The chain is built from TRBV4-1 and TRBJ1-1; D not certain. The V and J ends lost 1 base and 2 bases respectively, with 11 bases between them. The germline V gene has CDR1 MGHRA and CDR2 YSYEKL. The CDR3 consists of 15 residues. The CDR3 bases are TGCGCCAGCAGCCAAGTAAGAAGGCCAAACACTGAAGCTTTCTTT. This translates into CASSQVRRPNTEAFF.

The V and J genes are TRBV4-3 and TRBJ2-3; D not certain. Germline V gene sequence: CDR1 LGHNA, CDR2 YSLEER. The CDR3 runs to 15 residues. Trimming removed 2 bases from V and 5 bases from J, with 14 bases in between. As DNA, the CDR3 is TGCGCCAGCAGCCAATTTGTATCCGCCCAAGATACGCAGTATTTT. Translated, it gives CASSQFVSAQDTQYF.

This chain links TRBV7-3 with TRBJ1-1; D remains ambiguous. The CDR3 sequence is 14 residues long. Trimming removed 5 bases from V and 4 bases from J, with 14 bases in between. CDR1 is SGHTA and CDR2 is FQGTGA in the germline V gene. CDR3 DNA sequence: TGTGCCAGCAGCCCCGGGTCTGATGGCACTGAAGCTTTCTTT. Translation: CASSPGSDGTEAFF.

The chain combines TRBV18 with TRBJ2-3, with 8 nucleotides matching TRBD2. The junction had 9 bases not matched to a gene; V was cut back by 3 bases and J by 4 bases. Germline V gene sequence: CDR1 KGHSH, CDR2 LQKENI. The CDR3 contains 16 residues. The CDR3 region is CASSPLQREGADTQYF. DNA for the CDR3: TGTGCCAGCTCACCCCTTCAACGGGAGGGCGCAGATACGCAGTATTTT. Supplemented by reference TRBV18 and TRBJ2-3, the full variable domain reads NAGVMQNPRHLVRRRGQEARLRCSPMKGHSHVYWYRQLPEEGLKFMVYLQKENIIDESGMPKERFSAEFPKEGPSILRIQQVVRGDSAAYFCASSPLQREGADTQYFGPGTRLTVL.

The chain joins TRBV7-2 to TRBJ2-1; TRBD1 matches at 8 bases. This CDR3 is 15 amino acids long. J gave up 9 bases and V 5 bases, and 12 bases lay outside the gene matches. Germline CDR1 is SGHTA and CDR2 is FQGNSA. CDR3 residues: CASSPWEAGGSEQFF. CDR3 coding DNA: TGTGCCAGCAGCCCCTGGGAGGCAGGGGGCAGTGAGCAGTTCTTC. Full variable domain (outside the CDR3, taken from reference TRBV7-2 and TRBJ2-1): GAGVSQSPSNKVTEKGKDVELRCDPISGHTALYWYRQSLGQGLEFLIYFQGNSAPDKSGLPSDRFSAERTGGSVSTLTIQRTQQEDSAVYLCASSPWEAGGSEQFFGPGTRLTVL.

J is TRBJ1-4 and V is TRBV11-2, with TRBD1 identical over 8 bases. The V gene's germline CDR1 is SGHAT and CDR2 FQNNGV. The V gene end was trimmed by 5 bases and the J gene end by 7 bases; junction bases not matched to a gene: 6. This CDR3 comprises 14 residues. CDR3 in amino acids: CASSHGQGSEKLFF. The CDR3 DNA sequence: TGTGCCAGCAGCCACGGACAGGGTAGTGAAAAACTGTTTTTT.

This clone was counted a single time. CDR3 bases: TGCGCCAGCAGCTTGTTCGGCGGGTCAACTACCTACAATGAGCAGTTCTTC. This translates into CASSLFGGSTTYNEQFF. The rearrangement joins TRBV5-1 to TRBJ2-1, with D perhaps TRBD2 (5 bases). Looked up from germline, CDR1 is SGHRS and CDR2 is YFSETQ. The CDR3 length is 17 residues. Between the trimmed V and J ends, which lost 1 base and 2 bases, there was a span of 16 bases.

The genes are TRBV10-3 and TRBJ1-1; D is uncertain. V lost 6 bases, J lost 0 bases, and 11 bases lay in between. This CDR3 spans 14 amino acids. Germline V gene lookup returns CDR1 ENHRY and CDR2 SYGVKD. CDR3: CAIRMRGLNTEAFF. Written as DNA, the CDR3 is TGTGCCATCAGGATGCGGGGTTTGAACACTGAAGCTTTCTTT.

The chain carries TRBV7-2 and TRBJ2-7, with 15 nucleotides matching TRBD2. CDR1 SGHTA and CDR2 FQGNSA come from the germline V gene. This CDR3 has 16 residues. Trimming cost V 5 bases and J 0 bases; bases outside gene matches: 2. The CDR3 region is CASSPGLAGGSYEQYF. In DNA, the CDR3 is TGTGCCAGCAGCCCGGGACTAGCGGGAGGCTCCTACGAGCAGTACTTC.

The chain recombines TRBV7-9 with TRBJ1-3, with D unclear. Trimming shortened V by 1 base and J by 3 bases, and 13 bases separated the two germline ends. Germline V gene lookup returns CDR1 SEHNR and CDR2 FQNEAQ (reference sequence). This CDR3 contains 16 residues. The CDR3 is CASSLEKAGYGNTIYF. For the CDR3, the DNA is TGTGCCAGCAGCTTAGAAAAGGCCGGATATGGAAACACCATATATTTT.

The CDR3: CAISGAPQSTDTQYF. CDR3 nucleotide sequence: TGTGCCATCAGTGGCGCGCCCCAGAGCACAGATACGCAGTATTTT. The rearrangement uses TRBV10-3 and TRBJ2-3; D remains ambiguous. The V and J ends lost 4 bases and 0 bases respectively, with 11 bases between them. The germline V gene has CDR1 ENHRY and CDR2 SYGVKD. The length of the CDR3 is 15 residues.